One and the same sample provided the 18 T cell receptor beta chains below, sequenced in a study of blood T cell repertoires in COVID-19. Sequenced by immunoSEQ multiplex PCR; TCRdb stores in-frame clones only, minus some. The table shows some 96,000 clones, with over 75% occurring only once. What was sequenced was peripheral blood. These receptors came from a man in his thirties or forties in a cohort sampled during active COVID-19.

The V call is TRBV25-1, the J call TRBJ2-3, with 10 bases fitting TRBD2. V shed 4 bases, J shed 5 bases, and the junction held 3 bases outside the gene matches. The CDR3 is made up of 14 amino acids. Germline V lookup: CDR1 MGHDK, CDR2 SYGVNS. Here the CDR3 DNA reads TGTGCCAGCAGTGTCACTAGCGGGGAAGATACGCAGTATTTT. Translated: CASSVTSGEDTQYF.

The chain recombines TRBV10-3 with TRBJ2-3, with 9 nucleotides matching TRBD1. The CDR3 runs 15 residues. Germline lookup yields CDR1 ENHRY and CDR2 SYGVKD. V trimming: 4 bases; J trimming: 0 bases; junction bases outside the gene matches: 2. The CDR3, as DNA: TGTGCCATCAGTGGGGACAGGGCTAGCACAGATACGCAGTATTTT. This sequence encodes CAISGDRASTDTQYF.

This rearrangement joins TRBV25-1 to TRBJ2-7, with 7 bases identical to TRBD1. Germline trimming cut 1 base from V and 4 bases from J; bases unmatched to any gene: 10. The CDR3 length is 16 residues. CDR1 and CDR2 from the germline V gene are MGHDK and SYGVNS. In nucleotides, the CDR3 is TGTGCCAGCAGTGAATTTCAGGGGGTCACAATATACGAGCAGTACTTC. Translating it yields CASSEFQGVTIYEQYF.

This sequence joins TRBV30 and TRBJ1-1; 9 bases match TRBD1. J lost 3 bases, V lost 7 bases, and 6 bases had no gene match. CDR1 is GTSNPN, CDR2 SVGIG, per germline (reference sequence). This CDR3 has 13 amino acids. CDR3 sequence reads: CALTGQGYTEAFF. The CDR3 nucleotides are TGTGCCTTGACGGGACAGGGTTACACTGAAGCTTTCTTT.

The rearrangement links TRBV6-6 to TRBJ1-3; 7 bases are a match to TRBD1. Germline V gives CDR1 MNHNY, CDR2 SVGAGI (reference sequence). The CDR3 runs 16 residues. V dropped 7 bases and J dropped 6; count of bases not matched to a gene: 15. CDR3 coding DNA: TGTGCCAGCACCAATGGGGCGACAGGGTATTTAAACACCATATATTTT. Protein: CASTNGATGYLNTIYF.

This clone was observed a single time. The V and J genes are TRBV7-2 and TRBJ1-4; 11 nucleotides match TRBD1. The germline gives CDR1 SGHTA, CDR2 FQGNSA. CDR3 length equals 16 residues. J lost 1 base, V lost 5 bases, and 3 bases had no gene match. CDR3 protein: CASSGTGGRTNEKLFF. Here the CDR3 DNA reads TGTGCCAGCAGCGGGACAGGGGGAAGAACTAATGAAAAACTGTTTTTT.

This clone was recorded a few times. The chain combines TRBV25-1 with TRBJ1-1, with D possibly being TRBD1 (5 bases). The germline V gene has CDR1 MGHDK and CDR2 SYGVNS. V lost 1 base, J lost 6 bases, and 12 bases lay in between. The CDR3 is 14 amino acids. The DNA of the CDR3 is TGTGCCAGCAGTGAATCTAAGACAGTTGCTGAAGCTTTCTTT. Translated: CASSESKTVAEAFF.

The gene calls are TRBV11-2 and TRBJ2-2; 9 bases align to TRBD1. The trim removed 0 bases at V and 7 bases at J, leaving 6 bases unmatched. The CDR3 totals 16 residues. Per the germline V gene, CDR1 is SGHAT and CDR2 is FQNNGV. The CDR3 DNA is TGTGCCAGCAGCTTAGAACAGGGGGCCACGGGCGGGGAGCTGTTTTTT. Translated, it gives CASSLEQGATGGELFF.

This clone was detected only a few times. The chain links TRBV6-2 or TRBV6-3 to TRBJ2-2; 7 bases line up with TRBD2. Trimming at V came to 6 bases and at J to 6 bases, leaving 7 bases not matched to a gene. The CDR3 has 14 residues. The germline V gene encodes CDR1 MNHEY and CDR2 SVGEGT. CDR3 nucleotides: TGTGCCAGCAGCCCCCGGGGGGAGGCCGGGGAGCTGTTTTTT. Amino acid sequence: CASSPRGEAGELFF.

This chain uses TRBV7-2 with TRBJ1-4; tentatively, D is TRBD1 (5 bases). CDR3 length: 13 residues. V gave up 3 bases and J gave up 8 bases, with 10 bases separating them. CDR1 and CDR2 (germline): SGHTA, FQGNSA. The CDR3, as DNA: TGTGCCAGCAGCTTTGGATCAGGGGAAAAACTGTTTTTT. Translation: CASSFGSGEKLFF.

The rearrangement links TRBV5-4 to TRBJ1-2; TRBD1 is a possible D gene (5 bases). CDR1 is SGHNT and CDR2 is YYREEE in the germline V gene (reference sequence). V lost 4 bases to trimming and J lost 8 bases, with 18 bases between them. The CDR3 has 14 amino acids. The DNA of the CDR3 is TGTGCCAGCAGCCCGGGTCGGGGGGAGGGAGGCTACACCTTC. This codes for CASSPGRGEGGYTF.

The V gene is TRBV3-1 (or the pseudogene TRBV3-2), the J gene TRBJ2-5, with TRBD1 matching over 7 bases. The CDR3 extends over 15 amino acids. Germline V gene sequence: CDR1 LGHDT, CDR2 YNNKEL (reference sequence). The V segment lost 3 bases and the J segment 1 base; nucleotides outside the gene matches: 5. The CDR3 DNA is TGTGCCAGCAGCCACCGCGACAGGGCCCAAGAGACCCAGTACTTC. Translating gives CASSHRDRAQETQYF.

The chain recombines TRBV6-1 with TRBJ1-1; D is uncertain. With 1 base removed from V and 0 bases from J, the gap between germline ends came to 6 bases. CDR1 is MNHNS, CDR2 SASEGT, per germline. The length of the CDR3 is 14 residues. CDR3: CASSEVGVNTEAFF. CDR3 in DNA: TGTGCCAGCAGTGAAGTAGGAGTGAACACTGAAGCTTTCTTT.

The chain links TRBV3-1 (or the pseudogene TRBV3-2) to TRBJ1-2, with 7 bases matching TRBD1. With 4 bases clipped from V and 0 bases from J, the junction kept 5 bases outside the gene matches. Per germline, CDR1 LGHDT and CDR2 YNNKEL (reference sequence). This CDR3 is built from 15 residues. Here the CDR3 reads CASSRQGIANYGYTF. The CDR3 DNA is TGTGCCAGCAGCCGACAGGGAATAGCTAACTATGGCTACACCTTC.

This sequence joins TRBV7-2 and TRBJ2-7, with a possible D match to TRBD1 (6 bases). CDR1 and CDR2 from the germline V gene are SGHTA and FQGNSA. The CDR3 sequence is 15 residues long. Trimming shortened V by 4 bases and J by 6 bases, and 19 bases separated the two germline ends. The CDR3 bases are TGTGCCAGCAGCTCCCCGGGTGGGGGACAAAGCGAGCAGTACTTC. It specifies CASSSPGGGQSEQYF.

This clone was seen a few times. The CDR3, as DNA: TGCGCCAGCAGCCCATCCGACAGGGCCAATCAGCCCCAGCATTTT. Translation gives CASSPSDRANQPQHF. V and J are TRBV5-1 and TRBJ1-5; 7 bases align to TRBD1. CDR3 length: 15 amino acids. The V gene end was trimmed by 4 bases and the J gene end by 3 bases; junction bases not matched to a gene: 7. The germline V gene encodes CDR1 SGHRS and CDR2 YFSETQ.

The chain couples TRBV6-5 to TRBJ1-1, with TRBD1 as a possible D gene (6 bases). V was trimmed by 3 bases and J by 8 bases, leaving 13 bases between them. CDR3 length: 13 amino acids. Per the germline V gene, CDR1 is MNHEY and CDR2 is SVGAGI. As DNA, the CDR3 is TGTGCCAGCAGTTATTTTTTCGGACAGGAAGCTTTCTTT. As protein: CASSYFFGQEAFF.

This clone occurred once. The chain carries TRBV18 and TRBJ2-1; maybe TRBD1 (5 bases). V dropped 0 bases and J dropped 5 bases, with 8 bases sitting between them. Germline V gene lookup returns CDR1 KGHSH and CDR2 LQKENI. This CDR3 region has 14 residues. The chain's CDR3 is CASSPPTGNNEQFF. CDR3 in DNA: TGTGCCAGCTCACCACCTACAGGAAACAATGAGCAGTTCTTC. Variable domain in full (rest from reference TRBV18 and TRBJ2-1): NAGVMQNPRHLVRRRGQEARLRCSPMKGHSHVYWYRQLPEEGLKFMVYLQKENIIDESGMPKERFSAEFPKEGPSILRIQQVVRGDSAAYFCASSPPTGNNEQFFGPGTRLTVL.